The next 16 T cell receptor beta chains were all read from a single sample in a study of regulatory T cells in long-lasting Graves disease. Time point indicated: persistent/refractory GD, antithyroid drugs over 5 years with positive TRAb. Following extraction of RNA from PBMCs, that RNA was used to make the TCR library. CDR3 regions were amplified by Arm-PCR using iRepertoire HTBI primers to build TCR beta libraries. TCRdb ran MiXCR on the multiplex PCR reads and lists one entry per CDR3 protein. The data show under 450,000 distinct CDR3 sequences, with around a quarter seen just once and about a quarter held by the top ten. Source: peripheral blood mononuclear cells (PBMCs), taken when the disease was refractory, from a patient treated with antithyroid drugs. The receptor set was obtained from a female donor with Graves disease.

The gene calls are TRBV7-9 and TRBJ1-2; TRBD1 is a possible D gene (5 bases). This CDR3 contains 16 residues. The V gene's germline CDR1 is SEHNR and CDR2 FQNEAQ (reference sequence). V gave up 3 bases and J gave up 3 bases, with 17 bases separating them. CDR3 nucleotide sequence: TGTGCCAGCAGCTTGAGCGAGGGGTACCTTGACTATGGCTACACCTTC. This sequence encodes CASSLSEGYLDYGYTF. The whole variable domain, filled in from reference TRBV7-9 and TRBJ1-2, reads DTGVSQNPRHKITKRGQNVTFRCDPISEHNRLYWYRQTLGQGPEFLTYFQNEAQLEKSRLLSDRFSAERPKGSFSTLEIQRTEQGDSAMYLCASSLSEGYLDYGYTFGSGTRLTVV.

The chain is built from TRBV4-1 and TRBJ1-3; no firm D call. V lost 3 bases to trimming and J lost 2 bases, with 14 bases between them. The CDR3 contains 16 residues. CDR1 is MGHRA, CDR2 YSYEKL, per germline. The CDR3, as DNA: TGCGCCAGCAGCCAGCCCGGAGGTATGGCTGGAAACACCATATATTTT. The encoded protein is CASSQPGGMAGNTIYF.

Notes on this clonotype: A far bigger clonotype differs at one base, so this is likely a read error. The V gene is TRBV2, the J gene TRBJ1-4; 7 positions match TRBD1. After removal of 6 bases from V and 5 bases from J, the junction contained 12 bases not matched to a gene. CDR3 length: 16 residues. Germline assignment: CDR1 SNHLY and CDR2 FYNNEI. This CDR3 reads CASSSGTAPKNEKLFF. The DNA for the CDR3 is TGTGCCAGCAGCTCCGGGACAGCCCCAAAGAATGAAAAACTGTTTTTT.

The V call is TRBV7-3, the J call TRBJ1-2; D is ambiguous. Germline CDR1 reads SGHTA; CDR2 reads FQGTGA. CDR3 length equals 17 residues. V lost 11 bases to trimming and J lost 0 bases, with 25 bases between them. This chain's CDR3 is CAFLCRAGVFTNYGYTF. DNA of the CDR3: TGTGCCTTTTTGTGTCGGGCCGGGGTCTTTACTAACTATGGCTACACCTTC.

This clonotype was observed a few times. The V and J genes are TRBV6-1 and TRBJ2-5, with 8 bases fitting TRBD2. The junction had 8 bases not matched to a gene; V was cut back by 6 bases and J by 5 bases. Looked up from germline, CDR1 is MNHNS and CDR2 is SASEGT. The CDR3 consists of 14 residues. The CDR3 DNA sequence: TGTGCCAGCAGAGTAGTAGCGGGATTGGAGACCCAGTACTTC. Protein sequence: CASRVVAGLETQYF.

This clonotype was recorded a few times. The chain has TRBV19 and TRBJ2-7; D may be TRBD1 (5 bases). Trimming pared 5 bases from V and 3 bases from J, leaving 17 bases between. Germline-derived CDR1 and CDR2 are LNHDA and SQIVND (reference sequence). The CDR3 totals 15 residues. CDR3 region: CASSLHPGRVYEQYF. In DNA form, the CDR3 reads TGTGCCAGTAGTTTACACCCCGGCAGGGTCTACGAGCAGTACTTC.

The J gene is TRBJ2-2, the V gene TRBV28, with D maybe TRBD2 (7 bases). V was pared by 5 bases and J by 6 bases, with 16 bases between. Germline V gene sequence: CDR1 MDHEN, CDR2 SYDVKM. The CDR3 spans 15 residues. The CDR3 DNA sequence: TGTGCCAGCAGTCAAATTGGGGGGGCCGCCGGGGAGCTGTTTTTT. It codes for CASSQIGGAAGELFF.

CDR3 loop: CAWRRAGGWYEQYF. The CDR3 nucleotides are TGTGCCTGGAGAAGGGCAGGGGGGTGGTACGAGCAGTACTTC. The gene calls are TRBV30 and TRBJ2-7; D might be TRBD1 (7 bases). CDR1 is GTSNPN, CDR2 SVGIG, per germline (reference sequence). V lost 3 bases and J lost 4, with 16 bases in between. The CDR3 extends over 14 amino acids.

The sample holds one count of this clonotype. Relative to the germline gene, one junction end is altered; a read error may explain this. CDR3 protein: CASTLGGAISYERYF. In DNA, the CDR3 is TGTGCCAGCACCCTCGGGGGGGCGATCTCCTACGAGCGGTACTTC. This chain joins TRBV12-3 or TRBV12-4 and TRBJ2-7, with 8 positions matching TRBD2. This CDR3 has 15 amino acids.

This clonotype has more than one count but fewer than ten. This chain joins TRBV27 and TRBJ2-5; TRBD2 agrees at 7 bases. Germline V gives CDR1 MNHEY, CDR2 SMNVEV (reference sequence). This CDR3 has 13 residues. The ends lost 5 bases at V and 9 bases at J; junction bases unmatched: 9. CDR3 amino acids: CASSLTTSFSQYF. The DNA for the CDR3 is TGTGCCAGCAGTCTCACGACTAGCTTCTCCCAGTACTTC.

The table lists this clonotype with a few counts. This sequence joins TRBV6-1 and TRBJ2-7; D is possibly TRBD1 (5 bases). CDR1 and CDR2 from the germline V gene are MNHNS and SASEGT. CDR3 size: 13 residues. V gave up 9 bases and J gave up 7 bases, with 19 bases separating them. CDR3 nucleotide sequence: TGTGCCAGTAAGGACACCCTGGTGCGTGAGCAGTACTTC. Translating gives CASKDTLVREQYF.

This clonotype came up a few times. The chain has TRBV5-1 and TRBJ2-5, with a possible D match to TRBD2 (6 bases). Trimming stripped 1 base from V and 4 bases from J, with 11 bases between. CDR3 size: 14 residues. Germline assignment: CDR1 SGHRS and CDR2 YFSETQ. CDR3 residues: CASSLWRVGETQYF. The CDR3 DNA follows: TGCGCCAGCAGCTTGTGGAGGGTGGGAGAGACCCAGTACTTC.

This clonotype was observed at least ten times. The chain combines TRBV20-1 with TRBJ1-2, with a possible D match to TRBD1 (5 bases). V dropped 1 base and J dropped 4 bases, with 13 bases sitting between them. The germline gives CDR1 DFQATT, CDR2 SNEGSKA (reference sequence). CDR3 length: 14 amino acids. In DNA form, the CDR3 reads TGCAGTGCTAGAGTGGAGGGGTCGGGCTATGGCTACACCTTC. It is translated as CSARVEGSGYGYTF.

This clonotype was seen repeatedly, ten times or more. The rearrangement links TRBV6-5 to TRBJ2-7; tentatively, D is TRBD2 (6 bases). Germline CDR1 MNHEY, CDR2 SVGAGI. The CDR3 sequence is 15 residues long. V dropped 0 bases and J dropped 7 bases, with 16 bases sitting between them. CDR3 residues: CASSYSRLVQGEQYF. In DNA, the CDR3 is TGTGCCAGCAGTTACTCGCGACTAGTCCAAGGAGAGCAGTACTTC.

On this clonotype: A read error is possible here, since a much larger clone lies one base away. This chain links TRBV7-3 with TRBJ2-6; D is unclear. Germline assignment: CDR1 SGHTA and CDR2 FQGTGA. The length of the CDR3 is 15 residues. Trimming stripped 0 bases from V and 2 bases from J, with 5 bases between. The DNA for the CDR3 is TGTGCCAGCAGCTTAACGGCAGCTGGGGCCAACGTCCTGACTTTC. Its protein is CASSLTAAGANVLTF.

This clonotype occurred many times. The chain recombines TRBV29-1 with TRBJ2-7; 12 bases align to TRBD2. CDR1 is SQVTM, CDR2 ANQGSEA, per germline. There are 13 residues in the CDR3. With 6 bases clipped from V and 1 base from J, the junction kept 1 base outside the gene matches. The CDR3: CSVGTSGSYEQYF. The CDR3 nucleotides are TGCAGCGTGGGGACTAGCGGGTCCTACGAGCAGTACTTC.